The rows below give T cell receptor beta chains drawn from one sample of a study of response to subunit inactivated influenza vaccine. Via MiXCR, TCRdb re-called the RT-PCR reads, giving one row per CDR3 protein. This sample has some 600,000 distinct CDR3 sequences, with less than 15% found just once. Sequencing used PBMCs from blood, obtained around two weeks before vaccination. The receptors originated from a man aged 50 or older who received an inactivated influenza vaccine. CDR3s include the opening cysteine and the closing phenylalanine or tryptophan. Each record gives: J gene, D gene, V gene, clone size, CDR3 protein, CDR3 DNA. D genes are given only for firm matches. Only part of the rows carry a size: once, few, many, or a class if the clone is expanded.

>TRBJ2-5|TRBD2|TRBV11-2|many
CASSLSGGAASGETQYF
TGTGCCAGCAGCTTAAGCGGGGGGGCGGCGTCAGGGGAGACCCAGTACTTC
>TRBJ2-7|NA|TRBV20-1|NA
CSARDRRDGGYEQYF
TGCAGTGCTAGAGATCGGCGGGACGGGGGCTACGAGCAGTACTTC
>TRBJ2-7|TRBD2|TRBV7-9|few
CASSNIGGRRSYEQYF
TGTGCCAGCAGCAACATCGGCGGGAGAAGGTCCTACGAGCAGTACTTC
>TRBJ2-7|NA|TRBV20-1|few
CSASMTGYEQYF
TGCAGTGCTTCTATGACAGGCTACGAGCAGTACTTC
>TRBJ2-7|NA|TRBV6-1|NA
CASSVRDFSYEQYF
TGTGCCAGCAGCGTTAGGGACTTCTCCTACGAGCAGTACTTC
>TRBJ2-7|TRBD2|TRBV11-1|few
CASSLGASGVSNSYEQYF
TGTGCCAGCAGCTTAGGGGCTAGCGGAGTTTCAAACTCCTACGAGCAGTACTTC
>TRBJ2-5|TRBD2|TRBV2|NA
CASSELAGEQRPQYF
TGTGCCAGCAGTGAACTAGCGGGGGAACAGAGACCCCAGTACTTC
>TRBJ2-7|NA|TRBV29-1|many
CSVLEGVSYEQYF
TGCAGCGTGTTGGAAGGGGTTTCCTACGAGCAGTACTTC
>TRBJ2-2|TRBD2|TRBV27|NA
CASTLAGGTTGELFF
TGTGCCAGCACTTTAGCGGGAGGGACCACCGGGGAGCTGTTTTTT
>TRBJ2-3|NA|TRBV11-1|NA
CASSQRWDTQYF
TGTGCCAGCAGCCAGCGATGGGATACGCAGTATTTT
>TRBJ2-7|NA|TRBV7-8|few
CATAQARNYEQYF
TGTGCCACGGCACAGGCTCGCAACTACGAGCAGTACTTC
>TRBJ2-1|NA|TRBV10-3|many
CAISDVQGFNEQFF
TGTGCCATCAGTGACGTTCAGGGATTCAATGAGCAGTTCTTC
>TRBJ2-2|TRBD2|TRBV5-1|medium-sized
CASSFAGRTSSGELFF
TGCGCCAGCAGCTTCGCAGGCCGGACTAGCTCCGGGGAGCTGTTTTTT
>TRBJ2-2|TRBD2|TRBV20-1|many
CSAPRTSAVTGELFF
TGCAGTGCCCCGCGGACTAGCGCCGTCACCGGGGAGCTGTTTTTT
>TRBJ2-1|NA|TRBV9|few
CASSRSGLNNEQFF
TGTGCCAGCAGCAGGTCGGGCCTTAACAATGAGCAGTTCTTC
>TRBJ2-5|NA|TRBV7-2|NA
CASSSPTETQYF
TGTGCCAGCAGCTCACCAACAGAGACCCAGTACTTC
>TRBJ2-3|TRBD2|TRBV5-1|NA
CASSSLPGLGSRRPDTQYF
TGCGCCAGCAGCTCGCTTCCGGGACTAGGCAGTAGGCGCCCAGATACGCAGTATTTT
>TRBJ2-7|NA|TRBV20-1|many
CSAKSRPADHEQYF
TGCAGTGCTAAGAGCAGGCCAGCCGACCACGAGCAGTACTTC
>TRBJ2-7|NA|TRBV7-9|few
CASSKPPGHGLDEQYF
TGTGCCAGCAGCAAACCCCCGGGACACGGGTTGGACGAGCAGTACTTC
>TRBJ1-1|NA|TRBV6-2/TRBV6-3|few
CASSPSSEDTEAFF
TGTGCCAGCAGTCCCTCCAGTGAGGACACTGAAGCTTTCTTT
>TRBJ2-1|TRBD2|TRBV7-2|NA
CASSLMTSRRVGNEQFF
TGTGCCAGCAGCCTGATGACTAGCCGGAGGGTTGGCAATGAGCAGTTCTTC
>TRBJ2-3|NA|TRBV9|few
CASSVEGGARAQRKTDTQYF
TGTGCCAGCAGCGTAGAGGGGGGTGCGCGGGCCCAACGAAAGACAGATACGCAGTATTTT
>TRBJ2-5|NA|TRBV2|few
CASTEGRGPQETQYF
TGTGCCAGCACTGAAGGTCGGGGTCCCCAAGAGACCCAGTACTTC
>TRBJ1-1|NA|TRBV3-1|few
CASRQGRQGQAFF
TGTGCCAGCAGACAAGGTCGTCAGGGTCAAGCTTTCTTT
>TRBJ2-2|NA|TRBV11-2|NA
CASSLGAGWLAPTGELFF
TGTGCCAGCAGCTTAGGGGCAGGTTGGCTAGCGCCCACCGGGGAGCTGTTTTTT
>TRBJ2-7|NA|TRBV30|NA
CAWSGLAQYF
TGTGCCTGGAGCGGTCTAGCGCAGTACTTC
>TRBJ1-6|NA|TRBV2|NA
CASTSIGTGTISSYNSPLHF
TGTGCCAGCACCTCCATAGGAACAGGGACTATTAGCTCCTATAATTCACCCCTCCACTTT
>TRBJ1-2|NA|TRBV18|NA
CASSPPTVDGYTF
TGTGCCAGCTCACCACCTACTGTAGATGGCTACACCTTC
>TRBJ2-7|TRBD1|TRBV29-1|few
CSVEGSGGYEQYF
TGCAGCGTTGAAGGGTCAGGGGGCTACGAGCAGTACTTC
>TRBJ2-1|TRBD2|TRBV9|NA
CASSVSGRAGVAQFF
TGTGCCAGCAGCGTTAGCGGGAGGGCCGGGGTGGCGCAGTTCTTC
>TRBJ2-1|NA|TRBV30|NA
CAWSVLQGVVNEQFF
TGTGCCTGGAGTGTACTGCAGGGAGTCGTCAATGAGCAGTTCTTC
>TRBJ1-1|NA|TRBV28|few
CASSSAPSGGTEAFF
TGTGCCAGCAGTAGTGCCCCATCCGGAGGAACTGAAGCTTTCTTT
>TRBJ2-2|NA|TRBV7-9|many
CASSHNGAASNTGELFF
TGTGCCAGCAGCCACAACGGGGCAGCTTCGAACACCGGGGAGCTGTTTTTT
>TRBJ2-7|NA|TRBV6-2/TRBV6-3|NA
CASDAGAVSYEQYF
TGTGCCAGCGATGCCGGGGCGGTCTCCTACGAGCAGTACTTC
>TRBJ2-2|NA|TRBV6-5|NA
CASSYSDSSANTGELFF
TGTGCCAGCAGTTACTCGGACAGCTCCGCGAACACCGGGGAGCTGTTTTTT
>TRBJ2-5|TRBD2|TRBV20-1|NA
CSARGRLAGGGPQETQYF
TGCAGTGCTAGAGGGAGACTAGCGGGAGGGGGGCCCCAAGAGACCCAGTACTTC
>TRBJ2-1|TRBD2|TRBV4-3|NA
CASSQDPTSGGSYNEQFF
TGCGCCAGCAGCCAAGATCCGACTAGCGGGGGCTCCTACAATGAGCAGTTCTTC
>TRBJ1-3|NA|TRBV5-1|few
CASSSATSGNTIYF
TGCGCCAGCAGCTCGGCCACCTCTGGAAACACCATATATTTT
>TRBJ2-1|TRBD2|TRBV27|NA
CASSKASGSYNEQFF
TGTGCCAGCAGCAAAGCTAGCGGTTCCTACAATGAGCAGTTCTTC
>TRBJ2-3|TRBD2|TRBV28|NA
CASSLVRAGGPRDTQYF
TGTGCCAGCAGTTTAGTTCGAGCGGGAGGGCCGAGGGATACGCAGTATTTT
>TRBJ2-5|NA|TRBV7-8|NA
CASSETRAETQYF
TGTGCCAGCAGCGAGACTAGGGCGGAGACCCAGTACTTC
>TRBJ2-3|NA|TRBV20-1|NA
CSANDRTTSTDTQYF
TGCAGTGCGAACGACAGGACCACTAGCACAGATACGCAGTATTTT
>TRBJ1-2|NA|TRBV5-6|NA
CASSDGTTGYGYTF
TGTGCCAGCAGCGACGGTACAACGGGATATGGCTACACCTTC
>TRBJ2-2|NA|TRBV11-2|many
CASSLGVFDTGELFF
TGTGCCAGCAGCTTAGGGGTATTTGACACCGGGGAGCTGTTTTTT
>TRBJ2-7|TRBD1|TRBV5-1|few
CASSWGQNYYEQYF
TGCGCCAGCAGCTGGGGACAGAATTACTACGAGCAGTACTTC
>TRBJ2-6|NA|TRBV6-2/TRBV6-3|NA
CASSQVVSDVLTF
TGTGCCAGCAGTCAGGTTGTATCCGACGTCCTGACTTTC
>TRBJ1-2|TRBD1|TRBV5-1|few
CASSSGQGGSYGYTF
TGCGCCAGCAGCTCGGGACAGGGGGGCTCCTATGGCTACACCTTC
>TRBJ1-1|NA|TRBV5-6|NA
CASSFRPGRYTEAFF
TGTGCCAGCAGCTTCCGGCCAGGGAGGTACACTGAAGCTTTCTTT
>TRBJ2-1|NA|TRBV29-1|many
CSVDFEGLGNEQFF
TGCAGCGTTGATTTCGAGGGGCTTGGCAATGAGCAGTTCTTC
>TRBJ2-5|TRBD1|TRBV20-1|NA
CSARDGTFDRDLQETQYF
TGCAGTGCTAGAGATGGGACCTTTGACAGGGACCTCCAAGAGACCCAGTACTTC
>TRBJ2-2|NA|TRBV15|few
CATSPSWGANTGELFF
TGTGCCACCAGCCCCTCCTGGGGGGCGAACACCGGGGAGCTGTTTTTT
>TRBJ2-1|NA|TRBV28|few
CASSLPSSHEQFF
TGTGCCAGCAGTTTGCCTAGTTCTCATGAGCAGTTCTTC
>TRBJ1-5|NA|TRBV6-5|few
CASSTDNQPQHF
TGTGCCAGCAGCACTGACAATCAGCCCCAGCATTTT
>TRBJ1-2|TRBD1|TRBV3-1|few
CASSQEQGTGNGYTF
TGTGCCAGCAGCCAAGAACAGGGGACAGGGAATGGCTACACCTTC
>TRBJ2-1|TRBD1|TRBV6-2/TRBV6-3|few
CASSYRGQGDPNEQFF
TGTGCCAGCAGTTACAGGGGACAGGGAGATCCCAATGAGCAGTTCTTC
>TRBJ2-3|NA|TRBV3-1|few
CASSQGFDTQYF
TGTGCCAGCAGCCAAGGATTTGATACGCAGTATTTT
>TRBJ2-1|NA|TRBV7-9|once
CASSLDSGLQQEQFF
TGTGCCAGCAGCTTAGATAGTGGGCTTCAACAAGAGCAGTTCTTC
>TRBJ2-1|NA|TRBV7-2|NA
CASSLGATGRNNEQFF
TGTGCCAGCAGCTTAGGCGCGACCGGACGGAACAATGAGCAGTTCTTC
>TRBJ1-5|TRBD1|TRBV27|NA
CASSSTGQGSNQPQHF
TGTGCCAGCAGTTCTACTGGACAGGGGAGCAATCAGCCCCAGCATTTT